These T cell receptor beta chains were read from a single sample in a study of T cell responses to AZD1222 COVID-19 vaccine. Clones were sequenced by immunoSEQ multiplex PCR, and TCRdb holds only the in-frame ones, with some missing. The sample yields about 67,000 clones, 80% to 85% seen once. Sequenced here: peripheral blood, sampled on day 0 of AZD1222 vaccination. The receptors derive from an adult in good health. CDR3s include the opening cysteine and the closing phenylalanine or tryptophan. Fields, in order: V gene, clone size, CDR3 protein. A clone size is listed for some rows: how often the clone was seen (once, few, many), or a class if it is expanded.

V gene: TRBV11-2; clone size: few; CDR3 protein: CASSLEIRGRVNTEAFF
V gene: TRBV4-2; clone size: -; CDR3 protein: CTSSPSDRLAGGWETQYF
V gene: TRBV7-2; clone size: -; CDR3 protein: CASSSSLAGEGYEQYF
V gene: TRBV4-3; clone size: -; CDR3 protein: CASSQEYGRRTYEQYF
V gene: TRBV9; clone size: -; CDR3 protein: CASSDSKQPGLASLETQYF
V gene: TRBV18; clone size: -; CDR3 protein: CASSLGTSGSNEQYF
V gene: TRBV4-2; clone size: -; CDR3 protein: CASSQDLREAASDEQFF
V gene: TRBV10-3; clone size: once; CDR3 protein: CAISVDRDSPLHF
V gene: TRBV27; clone size: -; CDR3 protein: CASSFLAGSTDTQYF
V gene: TRBV7-7; clone size: -; CDR3 protein: CASSLGGGAGTDTQYF
V gene: TRBV6-6; clone size: -; CDR3 protein: CASSYPPVGQPQHF
V gene: TRBV29-1; clone size: -; CDR3 protein: CSVLPGGHYGYTF
V gene: TRBV4-3; clone size: -; CDR3 protein: CASSQGVGRAYEQYF
V gene: TRBV14; clone size: -; CDR3 protein: CASSLSNQPQHF
V gene: TRBV5-8; clone size: -; CDR3 protein: CASSLGGTTEAFF
V gene: TRBV6-5; clone size: -; CDR3 protein: CASSQALGSPLHF
V gene: TRBV3-1/TRBV3-2; clone size: -; CDR3 protein: CASSLQGSCEKLFF
V gene: TRBV6-2/TRBV6-3; clone size: -; CDR3 protein: CASSYYPYDASAEQFF
V gene: TRBV19; clone size: -; CDR3 protein: CASRTGQGAEGYTF
V gene: TRBV7-3; clone size: -; CDR3 protein: CASSLTGGTEAFF
V gene: TRBV19; clone size: -; CDR3 protein: CASQPGQVNTGELFF
V gene: TRBV15; clone size: -; CDR3 protein: CATSRDPVRYEQYF
V gene: TRBV11-2; clone size: -; CDR3 protein: CASSFYEGADTQYF
V gene: TRBV29-1; clone size: once; CDR3 protein: CTTHLEGGKNTEAFF
V gene: TRBV30; clone size: -; CDR3 protein: CVWQGQVSYEQYF
V gene: TRBV28; clone size: few; CDR3 protein: CATSRPGVTGELFF
V gene: TRBV20-1; clone size: -; CDR3 protein: CSASSVRPGSGETQYF
V gene: TRBV20-1; clone size: -; CDR3 protein: CSASGQGYGYTF
V gene: TRBV11-3; clone size: few; CDR3 protein: CASSADGRGCYTF
V gene: TRBV4-2; clone size: -; CDR3 protein: CASSLQGYEQYF
V gene: TRBV28; clone size: -; CDR3 protein: CASSPPDSSYEQYF
V gene: TRBV7-2; clone size: -; CDR3 protein: CASSLAGTHSNQPQHF
V gene: TRBV7-9; clone size: -; CDR3 protein: CASSSKARETEAFF
V gene: TRBV18; clone size: -; CDR3 protein: CASSPWDVSNTGELFF
V gene: TRBV7-3; clone size: -; CDR3 protein: CASSAGGPETQYF
V gene: TRBV7-2; clone size: -; CDR3 protein: CASTKRLSTDTQYF
V gene: TRBV28; clone size: -; CDR3 protein: CASTIRGREQYF
V gene: TRBV9; clone size: -; CDR3 protein: CASSVVGDRDYEQYF
V gene: TRBV27; clone size: -; CDR3 protein: CASSFRAGGLTEAFF
V gene: TRBV27; clone size: -; CDR3 protein: CASMRQGGNQPQHF
V gene: TRBV27; clone size: -; CDR3 protein: CASSSWTGAQPQHF
V gene: TRBV3-1/TRBV3-2; clone size: -; CDR3 protein: CASSHISSGSLRGGELFF
V gene: TRBV30; clone size: -; CDR3 protein: CAWRVNSGNTIYF
V gene: TRBV7-2; clone size: -; CDR3 protein: CASIMTGGVGTGELFF
V gene: TRBV2; clone size: -; CDR3 protein: CATNKKLNEKLFF
V gene: TRBV6-5; clone size: -; CDR3 protein: CASNTRQTNTEAFF
V gene: TRBV3-1/TRBV3-2; clone size: -; CDR3 protein: CASNGIRNTEAFF
V gene: TRBV7-3; clone size: -; CDR3 protein: CASSLTDRGELFF
V gene: TRBV7-7; clone size: -; CDR3 protein: CASSAGTGTEAFF
V gene: TRBV27; clone size: -; CDR3 protein: CASIFRPTSGSYEQYF
V gene: TRBV7-2; clone size: -; CDR3 protein: CASSLMGQNTGELFF
V gene: TRBV2; clone size: -; CDR3 protein: CASRTGTPYEQYF
V gene: TRBV19; clone size: -; CDR3 protein: CASIIQGDNYGYTF
V gene: TRBV7-2; clone size: -; CDR3 protein: CASSLFSGAYEQYF
V gene: TRBV28; clone size: -; CDR3 protein: CASSLESSGDADEQFF
V gene: TRBV19; clone size: -; CDR3 protein: CASSIGGLLNTIYF
V gene: TRBV7-2; clone size: -; CDR3 protein: CASSLLGQPQHF
V gene: TRBV27; clone size: -; CDR3 protein: CASSSGGASGATDANVLTF
V gene: TRBV19; clone size: -; CDR3 protein: CASSVGQVEAFF